The present T cell receptor (beta chain) was sequenced within a study of T cell responses to AZD1222 COVID-19 vaccine. This clone was found once. What it binds is not known. Study results and caveats: Clonal diversity was possibly underestimated, and the donors were mostly white British, with more females.

The V end lost 3 bases, the J end lost 8 bases, and 8 bases lay between the germline ends. In germline, CDR1 is SGHNT, CDR2 YYREEE (reference sequence). The CDR3 runs 11 residues. Data came from immunoSEQ multiplex PCR; TCRdb stores just in-frame clones and leaves some out. The data contain over 100,000 clones, roughly 93% of them seen just once; the ten biggest clones take up 6.6%. Sequencing used peripheral blood, obtained on day 0 of AZD1222 vaccination. The receptor's source is an adult in good health. The chain employs TRBV5-4 and TRBJ1-1; D might be TRBD1 (6 bases). DNA for the CDR3: TGTGCCAGCAGCTCTACAGGGGAAGCTTTCTTT. This gives the protein CASSSTGEAFF. Drawing the rest from reference TRBV5-4 and TRBJ1-1, the complete variable domain is ETGVTQSPTHLIKTRGQQVTLRCSSQSGHNTVSWYQQALGQGPQFIFQYYREEENGRGNFPPRFSGLQFPNYSSELNVNALELDDSALYLCASSSTGEAFFGQGTRLTVV.